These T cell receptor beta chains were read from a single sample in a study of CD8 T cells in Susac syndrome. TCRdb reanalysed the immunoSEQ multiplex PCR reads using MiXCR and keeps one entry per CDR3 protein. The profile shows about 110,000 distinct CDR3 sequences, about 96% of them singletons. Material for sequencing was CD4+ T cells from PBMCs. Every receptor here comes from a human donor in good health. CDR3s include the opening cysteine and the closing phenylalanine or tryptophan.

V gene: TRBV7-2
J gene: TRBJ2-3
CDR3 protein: CASSSSGTDTQYF

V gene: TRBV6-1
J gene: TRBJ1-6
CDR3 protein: CASRLDGSSYNSPLHF

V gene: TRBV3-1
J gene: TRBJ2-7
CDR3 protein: CASSLGRGAEEQYF

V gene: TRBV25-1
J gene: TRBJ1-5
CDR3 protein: CASSEFGQPQHF

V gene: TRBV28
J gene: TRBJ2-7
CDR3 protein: CASKLAGVGEQYF

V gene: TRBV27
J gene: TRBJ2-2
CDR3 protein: CASKPEKLVRGTGELFF

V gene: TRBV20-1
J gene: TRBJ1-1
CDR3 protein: CSARAGQAVNTEAFF

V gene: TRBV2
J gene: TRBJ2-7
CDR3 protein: CASRPLMFGGAIEQYF

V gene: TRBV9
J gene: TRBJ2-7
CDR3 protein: CASSVVSEGGEQYF

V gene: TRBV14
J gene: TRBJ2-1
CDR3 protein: CASSHVGLADSYNEQFF

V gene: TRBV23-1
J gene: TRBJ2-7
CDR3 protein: CARTGAGVYEQYF

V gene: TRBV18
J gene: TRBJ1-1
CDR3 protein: CASSPPTGRNTEAFF

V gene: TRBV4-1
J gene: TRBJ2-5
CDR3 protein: CASSQSTSGAYQETQYF

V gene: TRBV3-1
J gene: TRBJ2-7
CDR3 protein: CASRLIRSSYEQYF

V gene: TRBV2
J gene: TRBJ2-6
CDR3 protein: CASSEVSGANVLTF

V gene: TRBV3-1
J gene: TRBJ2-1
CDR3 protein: CASSQADHEQFF

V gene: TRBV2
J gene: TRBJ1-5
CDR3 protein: CASRGTGGEPQHF

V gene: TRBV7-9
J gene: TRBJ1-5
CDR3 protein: CASSSNKENQPQHF

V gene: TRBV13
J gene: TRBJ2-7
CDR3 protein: CASSPPPDSRDYSYEQYF

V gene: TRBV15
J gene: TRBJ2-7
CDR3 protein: CATSRDPWEGREQYF